Listed here is a single TCR beta chain. Germline CDR1 is MNHNY and CDR2 is SVGAGI (reference sequence). The CDR3 covers 16 residues. The ends lost 5 bases at V and 1 base at J; junction bases unmatched: 9. These data originate in a study of blood T cell repertoires in COVID-19. Turning to the study itself: Acute-phase and convalescent COVID-19 samples originated in the United States, Italy and Spain. PBMCs, B-cell-depleted T cells, or T cells were the source of the cDNA or gDNA that made up the material.

Original processing methods: Reference gene primer amplification yielded estimated nucleated cell counts. Produced via immunoSEQ multiplex PCR; TCRdb's table is partial and in-frame only. The V and J calls and clone size were taken over from that table, and D and trimming were inferred from the DNA. The profile shows hundreds of thousands of clones, roughly four fifths of them singletons. Sequencing input: peripheral blood. This chain connects TRBV6-6 to TRBJ1-1, with 8 bases that match TRBD1. This clonotype was obtained from a woman in her sixties or seventies with acute or convalescent COVID-19. CDR3: CASSRQSGQGNTEAFF. CDR3 DNA: TGTGCCAGCAGTCGACAATCTGGACAGGGGAACACTGAAGCTTTCTTT.